This section outlines one T cell receptor (beta chain) sequence together with its context. Its cognate antigen is unknown. Sequencing was performed with immunoSEQ multiplex PCR; in TCRdb, only in-frame clones are kept and a portion is missing. This sample carries approximately 60,000 clones, roughly 81% of them seen once, and the ten largest clones take 4%. The time point is: week 23, last vaccination. Every single dose of the vaccine, 300 ug of mutant IDH1 20-mer peptide, came with topical imiquimod. New WHO grade 3 or 4 astrocytomas that were IDH1-mutant and ATRX-lost occurred in the donors. This entry comes from a study of a mutant IDH1 vaccine in newly diagnosed glioma. Study-wide context: The patients received vaccinations eight times, in weeks 1, 3, 5, 7, 11, 15, 19 and 23. Males made up roughly 60% and females roughly 40% of treated patients, whose mean age was roughly 40 years.

Trimming pared 1 base from V and 1 base from J, leaving 10 bases between. In germline, CDR1 is MNHNY, CDR2 SVGAGI (reference sequence). This CDR3 comprises 15 residues. Sequencing was performed on PBMCs, taken from a glioma patient whose treatment included an IDH1 peptide vaccine. The chain uses TRBV6-6 and TRBJ1-1; D is possibly TRBD1 (5 bases). This TCR came from a man aged 25 to 45 with glioma. The CDR3 region is CASSYYTGKNTEAFF. CDR3 sequence (DNA): TGTGCCAGCAGTTACTATACAGGAAAGAACACTGAAGCTTTCTTT.